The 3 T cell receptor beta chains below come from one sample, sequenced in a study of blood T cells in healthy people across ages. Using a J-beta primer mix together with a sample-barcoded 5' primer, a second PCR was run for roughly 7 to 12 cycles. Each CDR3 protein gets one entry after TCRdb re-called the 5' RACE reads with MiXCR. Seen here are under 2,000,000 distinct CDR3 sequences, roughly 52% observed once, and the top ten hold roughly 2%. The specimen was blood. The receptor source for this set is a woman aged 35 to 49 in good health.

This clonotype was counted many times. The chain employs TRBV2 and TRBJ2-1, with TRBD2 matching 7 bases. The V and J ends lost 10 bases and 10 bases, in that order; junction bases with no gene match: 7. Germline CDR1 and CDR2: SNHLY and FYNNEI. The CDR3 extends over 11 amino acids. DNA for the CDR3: TGTGCCACGACACGGGGGGAGGAGCAGTTCTTC. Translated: CATTRGEEQFF.

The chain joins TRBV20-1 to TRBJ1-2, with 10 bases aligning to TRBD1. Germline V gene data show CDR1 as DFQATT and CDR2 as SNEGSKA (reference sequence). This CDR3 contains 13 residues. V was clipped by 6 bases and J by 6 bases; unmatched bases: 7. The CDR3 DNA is TGCAGTGCGCCCGGGACAGGGGATAATGGCTACACCTTC. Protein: CSAPGTGDNGYTF.

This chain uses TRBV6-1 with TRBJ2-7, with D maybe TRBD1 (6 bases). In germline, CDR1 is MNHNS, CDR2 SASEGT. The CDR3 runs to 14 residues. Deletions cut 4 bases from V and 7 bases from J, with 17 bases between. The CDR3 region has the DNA TGTGCCAGCAGTGCCCGACACGACACAGGGGAGCAGTACTTC. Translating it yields CASSARHDTGEQYF.